A selection of T cell receptor beta chains follows, all from one sample in a study of cytomegalovirus exposure and HLA in healthy donors. Clones were read by immunoSEQ multiplex PCR, and TCRdb kept only the in-frame ones, dropping some. The sample spans under 200,000 clones; the ten largest clones claim about 6.5%. Material for sequencing was PBMCs. The source is a man aged 25 to 40 in good health and CMV-seronegative. The CDR3 runs from the conserved cysteine through the conserved F or W. The D gene is left open where the match is weak.

TRBV7-8	TRBJ2-7	TRBD2	CASSLSSGTGSYEQYF	TGTGCCAGCAGCTTGTCGAGCGGGACTGGCTCCTACGAGCAGTACTTC
TRBV18	TRBJ1-1	.	CASSPNRTPNTEAFF	TGTGCCAGCTCACCCAATAGGACACCGAACACTGAAGCTTTCTTT
TRBV19	TRBJ2-1	TRBD1	CASRRDSSYNEQFF	TGTGCCAGTCGCCGGGACAGCTCCTACAATGAGCAGTTCTTC
TRBV5-1	TRBJ2-5	TRBD1	CASSQQGAGETQYF	TGCGCCAGCAGCCAGCAGGGGGCCGGTGAGACCCAGTACTTC
TRBV7-6	TRBJ1-5	.	CASSPWGGGNQPQHF	TGTGCCAGCAGCCCCTGGGGGGGTGGGAATCAGCCCCAGCATTTT
TRBV18	TRBJ1-1	.	CASSPRGGNTEAFF	TGTGCCAGCTCACCTCGGGGGGGGAACACTGAAGCTTTCTTT
TRBV19	TRBJ2-7	TRBD2	CASSDPGLDYEQYF	TGTGCCAGTAGCGACCCCGGACTAGACTACGAGCAGTACTTC
TRBV19	TRBJ2-2	TRBD2	CASSSSGLAGVRTGELFF	TGTGCCAGTAGTTCATCCGGACTAGCGGGAGTTCGAACCGGGGAGCTGTTTTTT
TRBV11-3	TRBJ2-2	TRBD1	CASSRGTGHPGGELFF	TGTGCCAGCAGCCGCGGGACAGGCCACCCCGGGGGGGAGCTGTTTTTT
TRBV15	TRBJ2-1	TRBD2	CATSRQGLAGENRIF	TGTGCCACCAGCAGACAGGGGCTAGCGGGAGAAAACCGGATCTTC
TRBV7-7	TRBJ2-3	TRBD2	CASSSGGFTDTQYF	TGTGCCAGCAGCTCGGGGGGATTTACAGATACGCAGTATTTT
TRBV4-1	TRBJ2-3	TRBD2	CASSQAPAGGMDTQYF	TGCGCCAGCAGCCAAGCCCCAGCGGGAGGGATGGATACGCAGTATTTT
TRBV10-3	TRBJ2-3	TRBD2	CATLHGEGSDTQYF	TGTGCCACGCTCCATGGGGAGGGTTCAGATACGCAGTATTTT
TRBV7-9	TRBJ1-3	.	CASRITRDSGNTIYF	TGTGCCAGCAGAATAACACGGGACTCTGGAAACACCATATATTTT
TRBV5-1	TRBJ2-2	TRBD1	CASSLAGTGRGTGELFF	TGCGCCAGCAGCTTGGCCGGGACAGGGAGGGGCACCGGGGAGCTGTTTTTT
TRBV18	TRBJ1-3	TRBD1	CASSRDRNSGNTIYF	TGTGCCAGCTCACGGGACAGGAACTCTGGAAACACCATATATTTT
TRBV4-2	TRBJ1-2	TRBD1	CASSPLAGGLGYTF	TGTGCCAGCAGCCCCCTGGCAGGGGGCTTGGGCTACACCTTC
TRBV5-4	TRBJ1-1	.	CASSLGGFREAFF	TGTGCCAGCAGCTTGGGAGGGTTTAGGGAAGCTTTCTTT
TRBV5-1	TRBJ2-7	TRBD1	CASSLGRGGTGDAYEQYF	TGCGCCAGCAGCCTCGGGAGAGGGGGGACAGGGGATGCCTACGAGCAGTACTTC
TRBV19	TRBJ1-1	TRBD1	CATLSPPAGGRTEAFF	TGTGCCACCCTTAGTCCTCCGGCAGGGGGCAGAACTGAAGCTTTCTTT
TRBV4-1	TRBJ1-6	TRBD1	CASSQSPDRDNSPLHF	TGCGCCAGCAGCCAATCTCCGGACAGGGATAATTCACCCCTCCACTTT
TRBV10-3	TRBJ2-1	.	CAISFFNNEQFF	TGTGCCATCTCTTTCTTTAACAATGAGCAGTTCTTC
TRBV7-2	TRBJ1-3	.	CASSPGSLWDTIYF	TGTGCCAGCAGCCCAGGCAGCTTGTGGGACACCATATATTTT
TRBV28	TRBJ2-1	TRBD2	CASHSRGRAGEQFF	TGTGCCAGCCACAGCAGAGGGAGGGCCGGTGAGCAGTTCTTC
TRBV2	TRBJ1-6	.	CASSRESSYNSPLHF	TGTGCCAGCAGTCGGGAGAGCTCCTATAATTCACCCCTCCACTTT
TRBV10-1	TRBJ2-7	TRBD1	CASSESVGTGAHEQYF	TGCGCCAGCAGTGAGTCTGTAGGGACAGGGGCCCACGAGCAGTACTTC
TRBV13	TRBJ2-2	TRBD2	CASSLGLRTSGRERNTGELFF	TGTGCCAGCAGCTTAGGCCTCCGAACTAGCGGGAGGGAAAGGAACACCGGGGAGCTGTTTTTT
TRBV5-1	TRBJ2-3	.	CASSSQQGIGTDTQYF	TGCGCCAGCAGCTCCCAACAGGGTATCGGCACAGATACGCAGTATTTT
TRBV27	TRBJ1-1	.	CASRNRAEAFF	TGTGCCAGCAGAAACAGAGCTGAAGCTTTCTTT
TRBV30	TRBJ2-5	.	CAQTGGHQETQYF	TGTGCCCAAACCGGGGGACACCAAGAGACCCAGTACTTC
TRBV6-5	TRBJ2-7	TRBD2	CASSYSLLAEQYF	TGTGCCAGCAGTTACTCCCTACTAGCGGAGCAGTACTTC
TRBV6-1	TRBJ1-1	TRBD1	CASSGTDSAEAFF	TGTGCCAGCAGCGGGACAGATTCAGCTGAAGCTTTCTTT
TRBV5-1	TRBJ2-1	TRBD2	CASSFTPSGTSGDGGQFF	TGCGCCAGCAGCTTTACCCCTTCGGGCACTAGCGGGGATGGAGGGCAGTTCTTC
TRBV5-1	TRBJ2-1	.	CASSLGGGASNEQFF	TGCGCCAGCAGCTTGGGAGGGGGGGCCTCCAATGAGCAGTTCTTC
TRBV2	TRBJ1-5	TRBD1	CASSPDRGSNQPQHF	TGTGCCAGCAGTCCGGACAGGGGGAGCAATCAGCCCCAGCATTTT
TRBV2	TRBJ2-5	.	CAGGEETQETQYF	TGTGCCGGCGGAGAGGAAACGCAAGAGACCCAGTACTTC
TRBV7-3	TRBJ2-5	.	CASSLGGTAYQETQYF	TGTGCCAGCAGCTTAGGCGGGACAGCCTACCAAGAGACCCAGTACTTC
TRBV28	TRBJ2-7	TRBD1	CASSVGQGAREQYF	TGTGCCAGCTCGGTTGGACAGGGGGCTCGGGAGCAGTACTTC
TRBV4-1	TRBJ1-1	TRBD1	CASSLRQGVGLSDGNTEAFF	TGCGCCAGCAGCCTTCGACAGGGGGTGGGGTTGTCCGACGGCAACACTGAAGCTTTCTTT
TRBV7-6	TRBJ1-2	TRBD1	CASSPPATGGDGYGYTF	TGTGCCAGCAGCCCCCCCGCGACAGGGGGGGATGGCTATGGCTACACCTTC
TRBV5-6	TRBJ2-5	TRBD1	CASSQGTGGGETQYF	TGTGCCAGCAGCCAGGGGACAGGGGGCGGAGAGACCCAGTACTTC
TRBV6-1	TRBJ2-1	TRBD2	CASSEVLIAGGSLVGQFF	TGTGCCAGCAGTGAAGTGCTTATAGCGGGGGGTTCCCTAGTTGGGCAGTTCTTC
TRBV27	TRBJ1-2	TRBD1	CASRRTGGGYGYTF	TGTGCCAGCAGGAGGACAGGGGGCGGCTATGGCTACACCTTC
TRBV30	TRBJ1-1	.	CAWSPDSLNTEAFF	TGTGCCTGGAGCCCGGACAGTCTGAACACTGAAGCTTTCTTT
TRBV7-9	TRBJ1-2	.	CASSRPGGVESGYTF	TGTGCCAGCAGCCGCCCAGGCGGGGTTGAGTCTGGCTACACCTTC
TRBV7-8	TRBJ1-2	.	CASSSIDSLYGYTF	TGTGCCAGCAGCTCAATCGACAGCCTCTATGGCTACACCTTC
TRBV30	TRBJ2-1	TRBD1	CAWGTGQGGGQFF	TGTGCTTGGGGGACGGGACAGGGCGGCGGGCAGTTCTTC
TRBV7-2	TRBJ1-5	.	CASSLGARGNQPQHF	TGTGCCAGCAGCTTAGGGGCAAGGGGAAATCAGCCCCAGCATTTT